This T cell receptor beta chain emerged from a study of T cell responses to AZD1222 COVID-19 vaccine. Study-wide results and limits: Clonal diversity may have been underestimated in mostly white British donors.

Second-dose groups at about 4 or about 12 weeks were pooled. As regards this clone: Its antigen remains unknown.

V was pared by 5 bases and J by 3 bases, with 4 bases of the junction left unmatched. This CDR3 has 14 residues. CDR1 and CDR2 (germline): MNHEY, SVGAGI. The assay was immunoSEQ multiplex PCR, and TCRdb's table has in-frame clones only and misses some. There are 160,000 or so clones in the sample; around 92% occur only once, and roughly 0.98% lies in the top ten. Sequences were derived from peripheral blood, sampled 28 days after the second AZD1222 dose. The gene calls are TRBV6-5 and TRBJ1-5, with 7 bases aligning to TRBD1. The sequence came from an adult who received the AZD1222 COVID-19 vaccine. The CDR3 loop is CASSKTGYNQPQHF. CDR3 bases: TGTGCCAGCAGTAAGACAGGGTACAATCAGCCCCAGCATTTT.